Described below is a single T cell receptor (beta chain) sequence and its context. An end of the junction differs from the germline gene, which may be a read error. These data come from a study of tumor-infiltrating lymphocytes in primary liver carcinoma. The CDR3 runs to 15 residues. Germline-derived CDR1 and CDR2 are SGHNT and YENEEA. The researchers obtained blood RNA from unsorted whole blood and also extracted germline DNA. From about 530 ng total RNA, TCR beta cDNA was generated with a primer in the constant region. Slightly modified ARM-PCR with three nested multiplex PCR rounds yielded TCR beta libraries. Use of TRBV1-TRBV30 forward primers with a C-beta reverse primer characterized the first two PCR rounds, which lasted 10 cycles each. TCRdb reprocessed the multiplex PCR reads via MiXCR and lists one record per CDR3 protein. The sample has about 200,000 distinct CDR3 sequences; around three fifths are singletons.

The chain has TRBV11-3 and TRBJ2-1; D perhaps matches TRBD1 (6 bases). This receptor was identified in a woman aged 55-70 years with primary liver carcinoma and hepatitis B virus infection. The sequencing sample was made of peripheral blood. The chain's CDR3 is CASNPPGARDNEQFF. DNA for the CDR3: TGTGCCAGCAACCCCCCAGGGGCAAGAGACAATGAACAGTTCTTC.